This TCR beta chain was recorded in a study of molecular identifiers for immune sequencing clone quantification. J was trimmed by 3 bases and V by 0 bases; bases with no gene match: 5. This CDR3 comprises 15 residues. Looked up from germline, CDR1 is LGHNA and CDR2 is YSLEER. Via MiXCR, TCRdb re-called the PCR reads, giving one row per CDR3 protein. Of around 480,000 distinct CDR3 sequences in the sample, roughly 26% were seen once. The V and J genes are TRBV4-3 and TRBJ2-7, with 7 bases matching TRBD2. Source material: naive CD8+ T cells from blood, with Jurkat cell RNA spiked in. Described subset: FACS-sorted CD8+CD4-CCR7+CD45RA+ naive T cells. This receptor was identified in a human donor in good health. Some libraries in this study had Jurkat cell RNA spiked in. This CDR3 is CASSQDRSGGYEQYF. The CDR3 bases are TGCGCCAGCAGCCAAGATAGGTCGGGAGGCTACGAGCAGTACTTC.